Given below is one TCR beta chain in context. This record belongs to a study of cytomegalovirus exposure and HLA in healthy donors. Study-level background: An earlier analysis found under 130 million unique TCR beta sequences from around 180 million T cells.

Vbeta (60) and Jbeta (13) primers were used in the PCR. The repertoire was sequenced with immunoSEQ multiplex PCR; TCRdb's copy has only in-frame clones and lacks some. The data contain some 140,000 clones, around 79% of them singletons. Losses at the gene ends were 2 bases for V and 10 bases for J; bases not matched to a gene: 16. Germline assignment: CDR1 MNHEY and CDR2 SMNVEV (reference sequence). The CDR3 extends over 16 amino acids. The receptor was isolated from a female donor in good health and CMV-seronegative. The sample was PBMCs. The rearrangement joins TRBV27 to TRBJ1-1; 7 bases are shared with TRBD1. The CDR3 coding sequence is TGTGCCAGCAGTTTAAAGGGGGCTTCCCTCAAAGGTGCAGCTTTCTTT. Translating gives CASSLKGASLKGAAFF.